A selection of T cell receptor beta chains follows, all from one sample in a study of PD-1 blockade in classical Hodgkin lymphoma. TCRdb's copy holds only in-frame clones and misses some; the assay was immunoSEQ multiplex PCR. The repertoire includes 11,000 or so clones, 80% to 90% of them detected once, and approximately 33% sits in the top ten. This specimen was CD8+ T cells from blood, taken before the fourth cycle of nivolumab. These receptors were taken from a human donor with classical Hodgkin lymphoma. The donor label of this sample is uncertain. CDR3s include the opening cysteine and the closing phenylalanine or tryptophan. D genes are given only for firm matches. Only part of the rows carry a size: once, few, many, or a class if the clone is expanded.

cdr3_nt,cdr3_aa,v_call,clone_size,cdr3_length,j_call,d_call
TGTGCCACCAGCGGAGAGGGGACGCGAACCGGGGAGCTGTTTTTT,CATSGEGTRTGELFF,TRBV15,.,15,TRBJ2-2,.
TGTGCCAGTAGTATGACTAGCGGATACAATGAGCAGTTCTTC,CASSMTSGYNEQFF,TRBV19,.,14,TRBJ2-1,TRBD2
TGCGTTATAGAAGGAGTTTTCTCCTACGAGCAGTACTTC,CVIEGVFSYEQYF,TRBV10-1,.,13,TRBJ2-7,.
TGTGCCAGCAAGACTACGGACAGGGGGCGAAACGAGCAGTACTTC,CASKTTDRGRNEQYF,TRBV6-5,.,15,TRBJ2-7,TRBD1
TGTGCCAGCAGTGAATTCGGACTCTACGAGCAGTACTTC,CASSEFGLYEQYF,TRBV25-1,.,13,TRBJ2-7,.
TGCGCCAGCAGCCAAGATTTGGGAACAGGAGGAAACACCATATATTTT,CASSQDLGTGGNTIYF,TRBV4-3,.,16,TRBJ1-3,.
TGTGCCAGCAGCTTAGCGTCCAGCTACGAGCAGTACTTC,CASSLASSYEQYF,TRBV11-2,.,13,TRBJ2-7,.
TGTGCCAGCAGCGCAAGCGGGACGGTCCCCTACGAGCAGTACTTC,CASSASGTVPYEQYF,TRBV5-4,few,15,TRBJ2-7,TRBD2
TGTGCCAGTAGTATTGATATCTACAATGAGCAGTTCTTC,CASSIDIYNEQFF,TRBV19,.,13,TRBJ2-1,.
TGTGCCACGGGGGGAAGGGGTCTCAATCAGCCCCAGCATTTT,CATGGRGLNQPQHF,TRBV28,.,14,TRBJ1-5,.
TGTGCCAGCAGTTTGATGGGGGCGAGCAATCAGCCCCAGCATTTT,CASSLMGASNQPQHF,TRBV6-1,.,15,TRBJ1-5,.
TGTGCCAGCAGCCAAGGCTCGGGACAGGGGGCTGTCGAAGCTTTCTTT,CASSQGSGQGAVEAFF,TRBV4-2,.,16,TRBJ1-1,TRBD1
TGTGCCAGCAGTTACGGCAGCCCTGGAAACACCATATATTTT,CASSYGSPGNTIYF,TRBV6-5,.,14,TRBJ1-3,.
TGTGCCAGCAGCGCAGGACTAGCGCAAGAGACCCAGTACTTC,CASSAGLAQETQYF,TRBV5-4,.,14,TRBJ2-5,TRBD2
TGTGCCAGCAGCGGGACAGGGGGCGTCTCCAAAAACATTCAGTACTTC,CASSGTGGVSKNIQYF,TRBV7-9,.,16,TRBJ2-4,TRBD1
TGTGCCATCAGTGAGTCAGGGGATCAAGAGACCCAGTACTTC,CAISESGDQETQYF,TRBV10-3,.,14,TRBJ2-5,.
TGTGCCAGCAGCCCCGCACAAGAGACCCAGTACTTC,CASSPAQETQYF,TRBV7-9,.,12,TRBJ2-5,.
TGTGCCACCAGCAGAGATGGGGGGCTTGACGAGCAGTACTTC,CATSRDGGLDEQYF,TRBV15,.,14,TRBJ2-7,.
TGTGCCAGCAGCCAAAAAATAGGGGGCGGCACAGATACGCAGTATTTT,CASSQKIGGGTDTQYF,TRBV2,.,16,TRBJ2-3,TRBD1
TGTGCCAGCAGCCAAGCCCCGTGGACAGGCGGAGCTTTCTTT,CASSQAPWTGGAFF,TRBV14,.,14,TRBJ1-1,TRBD1
TGCGCCAGCAGCTTGACGCCGGGAGGGAGTGAGCAGTTCTTC,CASSLTPGGSEQFF,TRBV5-1,.,14,TRBJ2-1,TRBD2
TGTGCCAGCAGCTTGGACCCACTGGCAACTAATGAAAAACTGTTTTTT,CASSLDPLATNEKLFF,TRBV5-4,.,16,TRBJ1-4,.